Listed here are 8 T cell receptor beta chains from one sample, sequenced in a study of identical twins. TCRdb re-analysed the 5' RACE reads in MiXCR, keeping a single row per CDR3 protein. The sample holds hundreds of thousands of distinct CDR3 sequences, approximately 13% seen once. This sample also belongs to another study, concerning yellow fever vaccine responses in identical twins.

What was sequenced was CD8+ T cells sorted from blood. The source is a woman under 30 in good health.

This chain links TRBV19 with TRBJ2-5, with 9 bases matching TRBD2. Per the germline V gene, CDR1 is LNHDA and CDR2 is SQIVND (reference sequence). J gave up 5 bases and V 2 bases, and 15 bases lay outside the gene matches. The length of the CDR3 is 18 residues. The CDR3 spells CASSIRLAGTSRRETQYF. DNA of the CDR3: TGTGCCAGTAGTATAAGGCTAGCGGGGACTTCGCGGCGGGAGACCCAGTACTTC.

J is TRBJ2-5 and V is TRBV12-3 or TRBV12-4, with 7 positions matching TRBD2. Trimming took 3 bases from V and 5 from J; bases not matched to a gene: 6. This CDR3 is 14 amino acids long. CDR3 residues: CASSFAGEVETQYF. The CDR3 DNA reads TGTGCCAGCAGTTTCGCGGGAGAGGTGGAGACCCAGTACTTC.

This clonotype was found many times. This chain uses TRBV6-1 with TRBJ2-1, with D unresolved. The CDR3 consists of 12 residues. Germline CDR1 is MNHNS and CDR2 is SASEGT. Deletions cut 6 bases from V and 10 bases from J, with 13 bases between. The CDR3 sequence is CASREKSPEQFF. CDR3 nucleotide sequence: TGTGCCAGCAGGGAAAAGAGCCCGGAGCAGTTCTTC.

There are a few counts of this clonotype. The chain is built from TRBV3-1 and TRBJ2-3, with 7 nucleotides matching TRBD1. The J segment lost 1 base and the V segment lost 4 bases, leaving 5 bases of the junction unmatched. Germline CDR1 LGHDT, CDR2 YNNKEL (reference sequence). This CDR3 is built from 15 residues. CDR3 loop: CASSRQGEGTDTQYF. In nucleotides, the CDR3 is TGTGCCAGCAGCCGTCAGGGGGAAGGCACAGATACGCAGTATTTT.

The J gene is TRBJ2-7, the V gene TRBV28, with 7 bases that match TRBD2. The germline V gene encodes CDR1 MDHEN and CDR2 SYDVKM. The CDR3 has 16 residues. V shed 1 base and J 0 bases; nucleotides not matched to a gene: 6. CDR3 in amino acids: CASSLLPSGISYEQYF. In nucleotides, the CDR3 is TGTGCCAGCAGTTTATTGCCCAGCGGGATCTCCTACGAGCAGTACTTC.

CDR3 region: CASSLAGGPGEQYV. For the CDR3, the DNA is TGTGCCAGCAGTCTAGCGGGGGGTCCTGGCGAGCAGTACGTC. The chain uses TRBV6-1 and TRBJ2-7; 11 bases are a match to TRBD2. The J segment lost 6 bases and the V segment lost 5 bases, leaving 6 bases of the junction unmatched. Looked up from germline, CDR1 is MNHNS and CDR2 is SASEGT. This CDR3 has 14 residues.

This chain links TRBV11-2 with TRBJ2-5; D ambiguous. CDR3 length: 15 residues. V dropped 2 bases and J dropped 4 bases, with 14 bases sitting between them. Germline V gene data show CDR1 as SGHAT and CDR2 as FQNNGV. Here the CDR3 DNA reads TGTGCCAGCAGCTTATTGGGGTCCGCTGGAGAGACCCAGTACTTC. This sequence encodes CASSLLGSAGETQYF.

V and J are TRBV29-1 and TRBJ1-1; unclear D gene. CDR3 size: 12 residues. Germline values: CDR1 SQVTM, CDR2 ANQGSEA. Deletions cut 5 bases from V and 0 bases from J, with 7 bases between. The CDR3 loop is CSVSRLNTEAFF. The CDR3 bases are TGCAGCGTTAGCAGGTTGAACACTGAAGCTTTCTTT. The full variable domain, completed using reference TRBV29-1 and TRBJ1-1, is SAVISQKPSRDICQRGTSLTIQCQVDSQVTMMFWYRQQPGQSLTLIATANQGSEATYESGFVIDKFPISRPNLTFSTLTVSNMSPEDSSIYLCSVSRLNTEAFFGQGTRLTVV.